These 14 T cell receptor beta chains share one sample of origin, sequenced in a study of T cells after yellow fever vaccination. TCRdb used MiXCR to reprocess the 5' RACE reads, holding one entry per CDR3 protein. The repertoire holds about 310,000 distinct CDR3 sequences, roughly 4% seen once, with about 20% in the top ten. This specimen was PBMCs, taken on the day of the yellow fever booster vaccination. The receptors stem from a man aged 18 to 30 who received the YFV17D yellow fever vaccine.

The sample holds a few counts of this clonotype. The chain joins TRBV15 to TRBJ2-5, with TRBD2 matching over 9 bases. The CDR3 is made up of 15 amino acids. CDR1 and CDR2 (germline): LNHNV, YYDKDF (reference sequence). V was clipped by 5 bases and J by 5 bases; unmatched bases: 9. For the CDR3, the DNA is TGTGCCACCAGCGGTTCCGGGACTAGCTTGGAGACCCAGTACTTC. Its translation is CATSGSGTSLETQYF. The whole variable domain, filled in from reference TRBV15 and TRBJ2-5, reads DAMVIQNPRYQVTQFGKPVTLSCSQTLNHNVMYWYQQKSSQAPKLLFHYYDKDFNNEADTPDNFQSRRPNTSFCFLDIRSPGLGDTAMYLCATSGSGTSLETQYFGPGTRLLVL.

The J gene is TRBJ2-2, the V gene TRBV6-7, with 7 bases aligning to TRBD1. TRBV6-7 is recorded as an ORF, its role being uncertain. Trimming removed 8 bases from V and 4 bases from J; junction bases left unmatched: 19. The CDR3 has 18 residues. The CDR3 bases are TGTGCCAGCGGAATAAGTGGGGGTAGGGGGCCAAGCACCGGGGAGCTGTTTTTT. Amino acids: CASGISGGRGPSTGELFF.

This clonotype showed up many times. V and J are TRBV4-3 and TRBJ1-5; D gene unclear. Deletions cut 5 bases from V and 6 bases from J, with 20 bases between. The CDR3 has 16 residues. Germline CDR1 is LGHNA and CDR2 is YSLEER. The CDR3 DNA follows: TGCGCCAGCAGCTCCACGGCGCGAAGGTCCCCTCAGCCCCAGCATTTT. It specifies CASSSTARRSPQPQHF.

This clonotype appeared many times. The chain couples TRBV4-3 to TRBJ2-3; TRBD1 agrees at 8 bases. The trim removed 0 bases at V and 5 bases at J, leaving 7 bases unmatched. CDR3 size: 16 residues. CDR1 and CDR2 from the germline V gene are LGHNA and YSLEER. The CDR3 here is CASSQETGGFIDTQYF. CDR3 sequence (DNA): TGCGCCAGCAGCCAAGAAACAGGGGGTTTTATAGATACGCAGTATTTT.

V usage is TRBV7-2 and J usage is TRBJ2-1; 10 bases are shared with TRBD2. CDR1 and CDR2 from the germline V gene are SGHTA and FQGNSA. This CDR3 has 15 amino acids. The trim removed 0 bases at V and 9 bases at J, leaving 5 bases unmatched. The CDR3 sequence: CASSLAAGGPIEQFF. CDR3 sequence (DNA): TGTGCCAGCAGCTTAGCAGCGGGGGGGCCGATTGAGCAGTTCTTC.

There are many counts of this clonotype. CDR3 loop: CASSPVREAPEAFF. CDR3 bases: TGTGCCAGCTCACCTGTGAGGGAAGCCCCTGAAGCTTTCTTT. V and J are TRBV18 and TRBJ1-1; D unresolved. There are 14 residues in the CDR3. V lost 3 bases, J lost 6 bases, and 14 bases lay in between. Germline CDR1 and CDR2: KGHSH and LQKENI.

This chain uses TRBV2 with TRBJ2-3; no reliable D call. This CDR3 region has 14 residues. With 6 bases removed from V and 3 bases from J, the gap between germline ends came to 13 bases. Germline CDR1 reads SNHLY; CDR2 reads FYNNEI. The CDR3 spells CASRVSGWTDTQYF. CDR3 bases: TGTGCCAGCAGGGTCAGTGGGTGGACAGATACGCAGTATTTT.

This clonotype was seen a handful of times. This rearrangement joins TRBV30 to TRBJ1-3; TRBD1 is a possible D gene (6 bases). The germline CDR1 and CDR2 sequences are GTSNPN and SVGIG (reference sequence). The V gene lost 5 bases and the J gene lost 0 bases, with 11 bases spanning the gap. This CDR3 contains 14 residues. CDR3 sequence (DNA): TGTGCCTGGGAAAAAGGGGGCTCTGGAAACACCATATATTTT. This gives the protein CAWEKGGSGNTIYF. Full variable domain (outside the CDR3, taken from reference TRBV30 and TRBJ1-3): SQTIHQWPATLVQPVGSPLSLECTVEGTSNPNLYWYRQAAGRGLQLLFYSVGIGQISSEVPQNLSASRPQDRQFILSSKKLLLSDSGFYLCAWEKGGSGNTIYFGEGSWLTVV.

As concerns this clonotype: A read error may explain this, as a much larger clone is one base away. The genes are TRBV7-2 and TRBJ2-1; either TRBD1 or TRBD2 may supply D (5 bases each). The CDR3 covers 13 residues. Germline CDR1 reads SGHTA; CDR2 reads FQGNSA. CDR3 nucleotides: TGTGCCGGCAGCCAGTTCGGGGCTGGTGAGCAGTTCTTC. This translates into CAGSQFGAGEQFF.

This clonotype appeared a few times. V and J are TRBV9 and TRBJ1-3; 11 nucleotides agree with TRBD1. V gave up 2 bases and J gave up 0 bases; unmatched junction bases: 7. CDR3 length: 18 residues. Germline values: CDR1 SGDLS, CDR2 YYNGEE. The CDR3 is CASSVNRDRGSSGNTIYF. CDR3 DNA sequence: TGTGCCAGCAGCGTGAACCGGGACAGGGGGAGCTCTGGAAACACCATATATTTT.

This clonotype was detected many times. The rearrangement uses TRBV7-2 and TRBJ2-2, with 8 bases fitting TRBD2. The ends lost 3 bases at V and 4 bases at J; junction bases unmatched: 4. There are 15 residues in the CDR3. The germline V gene encodes CDR1 SGHTA and CDR2 FQGNSA. DNA of the CDR3: TGTGCCAGCAGCTTCAGCGGGGGAAGCACCGGGGAGCTGTTTTTT. Amino acid sequence: CASSFSGGSTGELFF.

This clonotype showed up many times. V and J are TRBV5-6 and TRBJ2-1; no firm D call. The CDR3 has 11 amino acids. The V end lost 2 bases, the J end lost 9 bases, and 6 bases lay between the germline ends. CDR1 is SGHDT, CDR2 YYEEEE, per germline. The CDR3: CASSFRIEQFF. The CDR3 nucleotides read TGTGCCAGCAGCTTCCGGATTGAGCAGTTCTTC.

Ten or more counts support this clonotype. The V gene is TRBV3-1, the J gene TRBJ1-1; a possible D gene is TRBD1 (5 bases). V lost 4 bases to trimming and J lost 3 bases, with 24 bases between them. CDR1 LGHDT and CDR2 YNNKEL come from the germline V gene (reference sequence). This CDR3 has 18 amino acids. This chain's CDR3 is CASSPFLIGDGLDTEAFF. The CDR3, as DNA: TGTGCCAGCAGCCCGTTTTTGATAGGGGACGGCTTGGACACTGAAGCTTTCTTT.

This clonotype was counted many times. The chain is built from TRBV30 and TRBJ2-5, with D possibly matching TRBD2 (6 bases). V was trimmed by 4 bases and J by 5 bases, leaving 14 bases between them. The CDR3 extends over 13 amino acids. The germline gives CDR1 GTSNPN, CDR2 SVGIG (reference sequence). The CDR3 DNA is TGTGCCTGGACCCCTTTTGGGAGGGAGACCCAGTACTTC. Protein product: CAWTPFGRETQYF.